These T cell receptor beta chains were read from a single sample in a study of T cell responses to AZD1222 COVID-19 vaccine. Profiled with immunoSEQ multiplex PCR; TCRdb holds only in-frame clones, not every one. Among 90,000 to 150,000 clones listed, roughly 89% were seen once. The material sequenced was peripheral blood, taken on day 0 of AZD1222 vaccination. These receptor sequences come from an adult in good health. The CDR3 runs from the conserved cysteine through the conserved F or W. The D gene is left open where the match is weak. Clone size is stated in some rows and not others, as once, few, many or a class when expanded.

j_call clone_size v_call d_call cdr3_nt cdr3_aa
TRBJ2-7 - TRBV20-1 TRBD1 TGCAGTGCTAGTTTTATCGGGACAGACTCCTACGAGCAGTACTTC CSASFIGTDSYEQYF
TRBJ1-2 - TRBV19 - TGTGCCAGTAGTATAGCTCGGGGGACCGGTGGCTACACCTTC CASSIARGTGGYTF
TRBJ1-2 - TRBV4-2 - TGTGCCAGCAGCCAAGGGGGGACGGAAACTAACTATGGCTACACCTTC CASSQGGTETNYGYTF
TRBJ1-1 - TRBV30 - TGTGCCTGGAGTGTTTGGACGGCGCAGGCCCCTGAAGCTTTCTTT CAWSVWTAQAPEAFF
TRBJ1-6 - TRBV29-1 TRBD1 TGCAGCGTTAGGGACAGGATCAATTCACCCCTCCACTTT CSVRDRINSPLHF
TRBJ1-1 once TRBV5-4 - TGTGCCAGCAGCGGCGGATCAGACACTGAAGCTTTCTTT CASSGGSDTEAFF
TRBJ1-2 - TRBV18 - TGTGCCAGCTCACCGGGGTTGGCGGGCTATGGCTACACCTTC CASSPGLAGYGYTF
TRBJ2-2 - TRBV27 TRBD1 TGTGCCAGCAGTTTATGGTACAGGGGGTTGGGGGACGGGGAGCTGTTTTTT CASSLWYRGLGDGELFF
TRBJ1-5 once TRBV28 - TGTGCCAGCAACCTTGGACGGGCAGCTTATAGCAATCAGCCCCAGCATTTT CASNLGRAAYSNQPQHF
TRBJ2-1 - TRBV7-3 - TGTGCCAGCAGCTTAATACGGACCATAGCTAATGAGCAGTTCTTC CASSLIRTIANEQFF